Here is one T cell receptor (beta chain) with its context. The antigen is not known. Clones were read by immunoSEQ multiplex PCR, and TCRdb kept only the in-frame ones, dropping some. In the table there are about 120,000 clones, around 92% of which are singletons. The CDR3 totals 13 residues. Germline CDR1 LGHDT, CDR2 YNNKEL (reference sequence). V shed 8 bases and J 5 bases; nucleotides not matched to a gene: 8. This entry is derived from a study of T cell responses to AZD1222 COVID-19 vaccine. Study-level background: Recipients boosted at about 4 weeks or about 12 weeks are pooled. Study results and limitations: At 160-218 and 743-854, vaccine-associated CD4 TCRs were dominant, and they spanned spike. Among those given AZD1222, only 6 or 7 were seropositive at baseline. There were mostly white British donors and more females than males, and clonal diversity was possibly underestimated.

V is TRBV3-1 (or the pseudogene TRBV3-2) and J is TRBJ1-2; 7 bases line up with TRBD1. The sequencing here drew on peripheral blood, taken on day 0 of AZD1222 vaccination. The clonotype was recovered from an adult in good health. The CDR3 region has the DNA TGTGCCAGCGGGGACAGACTTTCTTATGGCTACACCTTC. As protein: CASGDRLSYGYTF.